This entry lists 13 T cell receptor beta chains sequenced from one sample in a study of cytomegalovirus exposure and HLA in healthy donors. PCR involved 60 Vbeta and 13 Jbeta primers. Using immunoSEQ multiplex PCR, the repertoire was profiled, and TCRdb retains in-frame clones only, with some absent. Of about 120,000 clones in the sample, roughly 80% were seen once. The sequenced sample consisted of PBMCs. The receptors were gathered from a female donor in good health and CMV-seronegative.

The CDR3 DNA follows: TGTGCCTGGTCCGGGACAGGCGTAACAGGCAATCAGCCCCAGCATTTT. This encodes CAWSGTGVTGNQPQHF. V gene TRBV30 combines with J gene TRBJ1-5; 8 bases are shared with TRBD1. Germline values: CDR1 GTSNPN, CDR2 SVGIG (reference sequence). The CDR3 totals 16 residues. J gave up 2 bases and V 5 bases, and 11 bases lay outside the gene matches.

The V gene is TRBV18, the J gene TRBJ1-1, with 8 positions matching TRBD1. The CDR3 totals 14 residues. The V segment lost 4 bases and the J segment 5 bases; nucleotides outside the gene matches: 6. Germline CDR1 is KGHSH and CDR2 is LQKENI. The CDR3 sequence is CASSQTGEWTEAFF. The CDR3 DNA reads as TGTGCCAGCTCACAGACAGGGGAATGGACTGAAGCTTTCTTT.

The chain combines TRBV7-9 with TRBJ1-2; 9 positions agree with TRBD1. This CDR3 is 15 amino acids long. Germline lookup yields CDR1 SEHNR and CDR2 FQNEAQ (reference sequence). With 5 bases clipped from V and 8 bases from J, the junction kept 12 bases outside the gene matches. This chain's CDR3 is CASSLPGQGLRGYTF. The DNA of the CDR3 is TGTGCCAGCAGCCTACCGGGACAGGGATTACGAGGCTACACCTTC.

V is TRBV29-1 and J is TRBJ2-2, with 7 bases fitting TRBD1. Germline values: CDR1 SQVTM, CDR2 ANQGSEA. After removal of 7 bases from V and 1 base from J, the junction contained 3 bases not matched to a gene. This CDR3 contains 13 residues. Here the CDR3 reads CSGWDRNTGELFF. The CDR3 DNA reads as TGCAGCGGCTGGGACAGGAACACCGGGGAGCTGTTTTTT.

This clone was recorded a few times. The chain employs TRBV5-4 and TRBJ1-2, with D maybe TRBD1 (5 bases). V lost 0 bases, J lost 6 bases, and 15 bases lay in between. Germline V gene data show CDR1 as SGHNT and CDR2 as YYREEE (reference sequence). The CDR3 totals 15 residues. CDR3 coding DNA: TGTGCCAGCAGCTTGGACACGGCGGGACCCCATGGCTACACCTTC. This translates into CASSLDTAGPHGYTF. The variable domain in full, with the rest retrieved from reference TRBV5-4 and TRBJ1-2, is ETGVTQSPTHLIKTRGQQVTLRCSSQSGHNTVSWYQQALGQGPQFIFQYYREEENGRGNFPPRFSGLQFPNYSSELNVNALELDDSALYLCASSLDTAGPHGYTFGSGTRLTVV.

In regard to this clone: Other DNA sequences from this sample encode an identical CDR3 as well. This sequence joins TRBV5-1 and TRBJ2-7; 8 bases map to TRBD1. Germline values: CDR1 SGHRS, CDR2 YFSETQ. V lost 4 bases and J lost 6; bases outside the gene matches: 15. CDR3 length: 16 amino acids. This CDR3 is CASSQQPGQGPGEQYF. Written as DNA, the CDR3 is TGCGCCAGCAGCCAACAACCAGGACAGGGTCCGGGCGAGCAGTACTTC.

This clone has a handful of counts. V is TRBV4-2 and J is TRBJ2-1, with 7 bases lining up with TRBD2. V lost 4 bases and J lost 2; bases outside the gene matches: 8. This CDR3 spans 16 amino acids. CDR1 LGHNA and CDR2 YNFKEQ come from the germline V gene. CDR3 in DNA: TGTGCCAGCAGCCCCCAGCGGGGCGAAACCTACAATGAGCAGTTCTTC. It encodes CASSPQRGETYNEQFF.

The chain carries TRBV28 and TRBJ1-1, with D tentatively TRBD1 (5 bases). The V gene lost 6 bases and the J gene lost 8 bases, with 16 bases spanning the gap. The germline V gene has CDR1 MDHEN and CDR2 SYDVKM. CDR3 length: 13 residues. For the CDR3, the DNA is TGTGCCAGCAGATGGGGGGGGTTACGCGAAGCTTTCTTT. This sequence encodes CASRWGGLREAFF.

In DNA form, the CDR3 reads TGCAGTGCGGCACGGGACACTGAAGCTTTCTTT. Translating gives CSAARDTEAFF. The rearrangement joins TRBV20-1 to TRBJ1-1, with D unresolved. Between the trimmed V and J ends, which lost 6 bases and 3 bases, there was a span of 8 bases. Looked up from germline, CDR1 is DFQATT and CDR2 is SNEGSKA (reference sequence). The CDR3 has 11 amino acids.

The CDR3 DNA follows: TGTGCCAGTAGCCCAACCGGGACAGGCATCGCTTTCTTT. Residues: CASSPTGTGIAFF. This chain joins TRBV19 and TRBJ1-1, with TRBD1 identical over 8 bases. Unmatched junction bases numbered 11, after V lost 6 bases and J lost 11 bases. Per the germline V gene, CDR1 is LNHDA and CDR2 is SQIVND (reference sequence). The CDR3 covers 13 residues.

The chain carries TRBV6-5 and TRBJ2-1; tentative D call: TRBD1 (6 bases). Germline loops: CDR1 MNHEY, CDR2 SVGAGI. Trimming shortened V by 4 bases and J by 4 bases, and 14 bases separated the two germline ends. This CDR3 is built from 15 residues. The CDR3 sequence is CASSSSRRGYNEQFF. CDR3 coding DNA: TGTGCCAGCAGTTCATCCCGCAGGGGATACAATGAGCAGTTCTTC.

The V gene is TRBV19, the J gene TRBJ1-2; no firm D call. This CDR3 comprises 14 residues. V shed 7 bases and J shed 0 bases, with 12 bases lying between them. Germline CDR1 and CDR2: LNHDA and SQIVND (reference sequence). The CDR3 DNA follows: TGTGCCAGTACTAGAGGGCCCGCTAACTATGGCTACACCTTC. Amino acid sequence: CASTRGPANYGYTF.

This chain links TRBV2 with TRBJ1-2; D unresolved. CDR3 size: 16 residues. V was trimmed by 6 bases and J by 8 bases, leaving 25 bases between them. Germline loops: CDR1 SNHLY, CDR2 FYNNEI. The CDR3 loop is CASSSHPGGGEEGYTF. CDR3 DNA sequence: TGTGCCAGCAGCTCCCACCCCGGAGGCGGGGAGGAGGGCTACACCTTC.